This is a list of T cell receptor beta chains from one sample in a study of T cell changes during pregnancy in multiple sclerosis. Repertoires were generated with immunoSEQ multiplex PCR, while TCRdb's copy carries only in-frame clones and drops some. The sample lists fewer than 85,000 clones; 93% were seen once. This specimen was peripheral blood, taken in the second trimester of pregnancy. Receptors originate from a female donor with multiple sclerosis, enrolled in a pregnancy study. CDR3s include the opening cysteine and the closing phenylalanine or tryptophan. A D gene is named only where the DNA matches it firmly. Clone size appears in some rows only: once, few, many, or a class for an expanded clone.

v_call	j_call	d_call	clone_size	cdr3_aa	cdr3_nt
TRBV5-4	TRBJ2-1	NA	once	CASSLANNEQFF	TGTGCCAGCAGCCTAGCCAACAATGAGCAGTTCTTC
TRBV7-2	TRBJ1-1	NA	NA	CASSSNLNTEAFF	TGTGCCAGCAGCTCTAACTTGAACACTGAAGCTTTCTTT
TRBV6-1	TRBJ1-1	NA	NA	CASSVGGAEAFF	TGTGCCAGCAGTGTCGGCGGGGCTGAAGCTTTCTTT
TRBV5-1	TRBJ1-4	TRBD1	NA	CASSRFGTGNTNEKLFF	TGCGCCAGCAGCCGCTTCGGGACAGGGAATACTAATGAAAAACTGTTTTTT
TRBV6-1	TRBJ2-7	TRBD1	NA	CASYTGQAGGYEQYF	TGTGCCAGTTACACCGGACAGGCTGGGGGTTACGAGCAGTACTTC
TRBV18	TRBJ2-7	TRBD1	NA	CASSPGGTGASYEQYF	TGTGCCAGCTCACCGGGGGGGACAGGGGCATCCTACGAGCAGTACTTC
TRBV6-5	TRBJ2-2	TRBD2	NA	CASKPSGGTGELFF	TGTGCCAGCAAGCCAAGCGGGGGGACCGGGGAGCTGTTTTTT
TRBV5-1	TRBJ2-7	NA	NA	CASSLIPSQTAYEQYF	TGCGCCAGCAGCTTAATCCCTAGCCAGACGGCGTACGAGCAGTACTTC
TRBV30	TRBJ1-1	NA	NA	CAWIGRRTEAFF	TGTGCCTGGATTGGTAGGAGGACTGAAGCTTTCTTT
TRBV5-1	TRBJ2-3	NA	NA	CASSLASDTQYF	TGCGCCAGCAGCTTGGCCTCAGATACGCAGTATTTT
TRBV18	TRBJ2-7	TRBD1	NA	CASSQQGTPYEQYF	TGTGCCAGCTCGCAACAGGGGACCCCCTACGAGCAGTACTTC
TRBV7-7	TRBJ2-1	TRBD2	NA	CASSRLAGENEQFF	TGTGCTAGCAGCCGACTAGCGGGGGAGAATGAGCAGTTCTTC
TRBV6-6	TRBJ1-5	TRBD1	NA	CASSPTGANQPQHF	TGTGCCAGCAGCCCGACAGGGGCCAATCAGCCCCAGCATTTT
TRBV30	TRBJ1-5	NA	NA	CAWSVSSHSNQPQHF	TGTGCCTGGAGTGTAAGTAGTCATAGCAATCAGCCCCAGCATTTT
TRBV6-1	TRBJ2-1	NA	NA	CASSESRTIQFF	TGTGCCAGCAGTGAAAGCAGGACTATCCAGTTCTTC
TRBV10-3	TRBJ2-2	TRBD2	NA	CATRLAGDNTGELFF	TGTGCCACCAGATTAGCGGGGGATAACACCGGGGAGCTGTTTTTT
TRBV6-5	TRBJ2-3	NA	NA	CASSYLAGDTQYF	TGTGCCAGCAGTTATCTAGCCGGAGATACGCAGTATTTT